The text below deals with one TCR beta chain. Only in-frame clones appear in the TCRdb table, and some are missing; sequencing was by immunoSEQ multiplex PCR. The table has approximately 250,000 clones, around 88% seen once. CDR1 is WNHNN, CDR2 SYGVQD, per germline (reference sequence). V trimming: 8 bases; J trimming: 0 bases; junction bases outside the gene matches: 6. The CDR3 is 15 residues long. This record comes from a study of Ad26.COV2.S vaccination and SARS-CoV-2 variants. Treatment noted: roughly 19 received Ad26.COV2.S at low or high dose, single or two shots; about 5 received placebo; per-sample allocation not given. Day 63 following the first vaccine or placebo injection was when the samples were taken.

Sequencing used peripheral blood, obtained in a trial of Ad26.COV2.S vaccine versus placebo. The rearrangement joins TRBV10-1 to TRBJ2-4; the match to TRBD1 covers 8 bases. The TCR sequence derives from a person aged 18-60 years who received the Ad26.COV2.S COVID-19 vaccine or a placebo. CDR3 sequence: CASLRDRRAKNIQYF. The CDR3 nucleotides are TGCGCCAGCCTCCGGGACAGGAGAGCCAAAAACATTCAGTACTTC.